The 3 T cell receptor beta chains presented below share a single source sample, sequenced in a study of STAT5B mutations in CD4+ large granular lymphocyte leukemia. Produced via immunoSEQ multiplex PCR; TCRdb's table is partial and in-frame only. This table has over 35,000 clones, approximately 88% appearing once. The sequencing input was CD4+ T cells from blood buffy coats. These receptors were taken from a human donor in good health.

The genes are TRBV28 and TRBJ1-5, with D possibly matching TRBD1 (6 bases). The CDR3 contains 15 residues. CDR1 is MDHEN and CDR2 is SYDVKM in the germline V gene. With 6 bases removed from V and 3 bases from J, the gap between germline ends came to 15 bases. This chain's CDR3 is CASSLRQVPNQPQHF. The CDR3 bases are TGTGCCAGCAGCTTAAGACAGGTCCCCAATCAGCCCCAGCATTTT.

Here the CDR3 DNA reads TGTGCCAGCACCGATGGGCAGGGCCACGAGACCCAGTACTTC. Residues: CASTDGQGHETQYF. The V gene is TRBV5-4, the J gene TRBJ2-5; maybe TRBD1 (5 bases). The CDR3 totals 14 residues. Germline V gives CDR1 SGHNT, CDR2 YYREEE (reference sequence). The ends were cut back, 6 bases at V and 5 bases at J, with 17 bases in the middle.

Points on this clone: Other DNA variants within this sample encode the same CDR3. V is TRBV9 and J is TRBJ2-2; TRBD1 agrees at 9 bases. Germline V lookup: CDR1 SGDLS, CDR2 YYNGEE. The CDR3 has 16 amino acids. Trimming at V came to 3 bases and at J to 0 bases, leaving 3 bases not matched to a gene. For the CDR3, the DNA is TGTGCCAGCAGCGACCGGGACAGGGCGAACACCGGGGAGCTGTTTTTT. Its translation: CASSDRDRANTGELFF.